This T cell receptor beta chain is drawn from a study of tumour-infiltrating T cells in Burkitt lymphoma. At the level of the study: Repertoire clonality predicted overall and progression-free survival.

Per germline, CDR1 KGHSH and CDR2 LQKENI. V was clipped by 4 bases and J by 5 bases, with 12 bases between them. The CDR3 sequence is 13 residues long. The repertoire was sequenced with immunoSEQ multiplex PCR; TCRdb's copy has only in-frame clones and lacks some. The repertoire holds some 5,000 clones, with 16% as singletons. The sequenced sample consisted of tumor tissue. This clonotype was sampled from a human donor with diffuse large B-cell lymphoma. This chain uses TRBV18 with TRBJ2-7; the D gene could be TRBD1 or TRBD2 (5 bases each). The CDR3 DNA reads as TGTGCCAGCTCACGGGACCTGGGGGACGAGCAGTACTTC. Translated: CASSRDLGDEQYF.